Listed below are T cell receptor beta chains from one sample, sequenced in a study of cytomegalovirus exposure and HLA in healthy donors. Here immunoSEQ multiplex PCR was the method, and the copy in TCRdb shows in-frame clones only, minus some. The table lists some 200,000 clones, 75% to 90% of them singletons. Specimen: PBMCs. The receptors shown here come from a middle-aged man in good health and CMV-seropositive. The CDR3 runs from the conserved cysteine through the conserved F or W. Each record gives: clone size, D gene, J gene, V gene, CDR3 protein, CDR3 DNA. The D gene is left open where the match is weak. Only part of the rows carry a size: once, few, many, or a class if the clone is expanded.

clone_size: once; d_call: NA; j_call: TRBJ1-1; v_call: TRBV10-3; cdr3_aa: CAIIPQGGGLAFF; cdr3_nt: TGTGCCATCATTCCACAGGGCGGGGGACTGGCTTTCTTT
clone_size: NA; d_call: TRBD2; j_call: TRBJ2-1; v_call: TRBV2; cdr3_aa: CASSPSGGAYEQFF; cdr3_nt: TGTGCCAGCAGTCCTAGCGGGGGGGCGTATGAGCAGTTCTTC
clone_size: NA; d_call: TRBD1; j_call: TRBJ1-1; v_call: TRBV19; cdr3_aa: CASTIGTGTEAFF; cdr3_nt: TGTGCCAGTACAATTGGGACAGGGACTGAAGCTTTCTTT
clone_size: NA; d_call: NA; j_call: TRBJ1-4; v_call: TRBV6-6; cdr3_aa: CASSSRKGGEGKLFF; cdr3_nt: TGTGCCAGCAGCTCTAGGAAGGGGGGGGAAGGAAAACTGTTTTTT
clone_size: NA; d_call: NA; j_call: TRBJ2-3; v_call: TRBV7-9; cdr3_aa: CASSSLGAADTDTQYF; cdr3_nt: TGTGCCAGCAGCTCACTGGGGGCCGCGGACACAGATACGCAGTATTTT
clone_size: once; d_call: TRBD1; j_call: TRBJ2-2; v_call: TRBV4-1; cdr3_aa: CASSQVGTGMAGELFF; cdr3_nt: TGCGCCAGCAGCCAAGTCGGGACAGGGATGGCCGGGGAGCTGTTTTTT
clone_size: NA; d_call: TRBD1; j_call: TRBJ1-5; v_call: TRBV28; cdr3_aa: CASSQTGDNQPQHF; cdr3_nt: TGTGCCAGCAGTCAAACAGGGGACAATCAGCCCCAGCATTTT
clone_size: NA; d_call: TRBD2; j_call: TRBJ2-1; v_call: TRBV5-1; cdr3_aa: CASSQGLRDEQFF; cdr3_nt: TGCGCCAGCAGCCAGGGACTAAGGGATGAGCAGTTCTTC
clone_size: NA; d_call: TRBD1; j_call: TRBJ2-2; v_call: TRBV5-4; cdr3_aa: CASSLGTGNTGELFF; cdr3_nt: TGTGCCAGCAGCTTAGGGACAGGGAACACCGGGGAGCTGTTTTTT
clone_size: once; d_call: TRBD1; j_call: TRBJ1-5; v_call: TRBV7-2; cdr3_aa: CASSDLDQGEPQHF; cdr3_nt: TGTGCCAGCAGCGACCTTGATCAGGGGGAGCCCCAGCATTTT
clone_size: NA; d_call: NA; j_call: TRBJ2-5; v_call: TRBV19; cdr3_aa: CASGELALETQYF; cdr3_nt: TGTGCCAGTGGGGAACTAGCTTTGGAGACCCAGTACTTC
clone_size: NA; d_call: NA; j_call: TRBJ2-2; v_call: TRBV5-1; cdr3_aa: CASSLNYEAWTGELFF; cdr3_nt: TGCGCCAGCAGCTTGAACTACGAGGCATGGACCGGGGAGCTGTTTTTT
clone_size: once; d_call: NA; j_call: TRBJ1-5; v_call: TRBV27; cdr3_aa: CASSRGYSNQPQHF; cdr3_nt: TGTGCCAGCAGCCGGGGGTATAGCAATCAGCCCCAGCATTTT
clone_size: NA; d_call: TRBD1; j_call: TRBJ2-7; v_call: TRBV5-4; cdr3_aa: CASSGQGFPYEQYF; cdr3_nt: TGTGCCAGCAGCGGACAGGGGTTCCCCTACGAGCAGTACTTC
clone_size: NA; d_call: TRBD2; j_call: TRBJ2-3; v_call: TRBV13; cdr3_aa: CASSARSGGSTDTQYF; cdr3_nt: TGTGCCAGCAGCGCCCGCAGCGGGGGGAGCACAGATACGCAGTATTTT
clone_size: NA; d_call: NA; j_call: TRBJ1-1; v_call: TRBV6-5; cdr3_aa: CASSYLGAFDTCEAFF; cdr3_nt: TGTGCCAGCAGTTACTTGGGGGCGTTCGACACCTGTGAAGCTTTCTTT
clone_size: NA; d_call: NA; j_call: TRBJ2-1; v_call: TRBV7-2; cdr3_aa: CASSSRDFNNEQFF; cdr3_nt: TGTGCCAGCAGCTCCCGGGACTTCAACAATGAGCAGTTCTTC
clone_size: NA; d_call: TRBD2; j_call: TRBJ2-3; v_call: TRBV4-2; cdr3_aa: CASSPTSGGTQYF; cdr3_nt: TGTGCCAGCAGCCCGACTAGCGGGGGTACGCAGTATTTT
clone_size: NA; d_call: TRBD2; j_call: TRBJ2-3; v_call: TRBV9; cdr3_aa: CASSVAGGRTDTQYF; cdr3_nt: TGTGCCAGCAGCGTAGCGGGGGGGCGGACAGATACGCAGTATTTT
clone_size: NA; d_call: NA; j_call: TRBJ2-2; v_call: TRBV5-1; cdr3_aa: CASSTDRPNTGELFF; cdr3_nt: TGCGCCAGCAGCACTGACAGGCCGAACACCGGGGAGCTGTTTTTT
clone_size: NA; d_call: TRBD2; j_call: TRBJ2-4; v_call: TRBV19; cdr3_aa: CASSPAGLAGEAWVQYF; cdr3_nt: TGTGCCAGTAGTCCGGCGGGACTAGCGGGGGAGGCATGGGTTCAGTACTTC
clone_size: NA; d_call: TRBD2; j_call: TRBJ2-4; v_call: TRBV4-3; cdr3_aa: CASSQGGGPRNIQYF; cdr3_nt: TGCGCCAGCAGCCAAGGGGGAGGGCCTCGCAACATTCAGTACTTC
clone_size: NA; d_call: NA; j_call: TRBJ2-2; v_call: TRBV2; cdr3_aa: CASSQGITGELFF; cdr3_nt: TGTGCCAGCAGTCAGGGTATCACCGGGGAGCTGTTTTTT
clone_size: few; d_call: TRBD1; j_call: TRBJ2-7; v_call: TRBV5-1; cdr3_aa: CASSFEIGDRANYEQYF; cdr3_nt: TGCGCCAGCAGCTTTGAAATCGGGGACAGGGCAAACTACGAGCAGTACTTC
clone_size: NA; d_call: NA; j_call: TRBJ1-6; v_call: TRBV6-5; cdr3_aa: CASSWNRTPNSPLHF; cdr3_nt: TGTGCCAGCAGTTGGAACAGGACCCCTAATTCACCCCTCCACTTT
clone_size: medium-sized; d_call: NA; j_call: TRBJ1-5; v_call: TRBV4-3; cdr3_aa: CASSQDRGRAQHF; cdr3_nt: TGCGCCAGCAGCCAAGATCGCGGTAGAGCCCAGCATTTT
clone_size: NA; d_call: TRBD2; j_call: TRBJ2-3; v_call: TRBV6-1; cdr3_aa: CASFLAGAHTDTQYF; cdr3_nt: TGTGCCAGCTTCCTAGCGGGGGCCCACACAGATACGCAGTATTTT
clone_size: NA; d_call: NA; j_call: TRBJ1-3; v_call: TRBV7-9; cdr3_aa: CASSLEGFGNTIYF; cdr3_nt: TGTGCCAGCAGCTTGGAGGGGTTTGGAAACACCATATATTTT
clone_size: NA; d_call: NA; j_call: TRBJ1-1; v_call: TRBV30; cdr3_aa: CAWSRGGYTEAFF; cdr3_nt: TGTGCCTGGAGCCGCGGGGGGTACACTGAAGCTTTCTTT
clone_size: NA; d_call: TRBD1; j_call: TRBJ1-2; v_call: TRBV28; cdr3_aa: CASRGQDRGSGYTF; cdr3_nt: TGTGCCAGCAGAGGACAAGACAGGGGTTCTGGCTACACCTTC
clone_size: NA; d_call: NA; j_call: TRBJ2-5; v_call: TRBV11-2; cdr3_aa: CASSRTGAETQYF; cdr3_nt: TGTGCCAGCAGCCGTACGGGTGCAGAGACCCAGTACTTC
clone_size: few; d_call: NA; j_call: TRBJ2-3; v_call: TRBV25-1; cdr3_aa: CASTSYSTDTQYF; cdr3_nt: TGTGCCAGCACCTCTTATAGCACAGATACGCAGTATTTT
clone_size: NA; d_call: NA; j_call: TRBJ2-1; v_call: TRBV28; cdr3_aa: CASSSTGSYNEQFF; cdr3_nt: TGTGCCAGCAGTTCCACCGGTTCCTACAATGAGCAGTTCTTC
clone_size: NA; d_call: TRBD1; j_call: TRBJ1-5; v_call: TRBV6-1; cdr3_aa: CASSEDRGGNQPQHF; cdr3_nt: TGTGCCAGCAGTGAAGACAGGGGAGGCAATCAGCCCCAGCATTTT
clone_size: NA; d_call: NA; j_call: TRBJ2-7; v_call: TRBV7-2; cdr3_aa: CASSLRGRAYEQYF; cdr3_nt: TGTGCCAGCAGCTTGAGAGGGCGAGCCTACGAGCAGTACTTC
clone_size: few; d_call: NA; j_call: TRBJ1-5; v_call: TRBV2; cdr3_aa: CASTWGPGQPQHF; cdr3_nt: TGTGCCAGCACATGGGGGCCGGGGCAGCCCCAGCATTTT
clone_size: NA; d_call: TRBD1; j_call: TRBJ2-7; v_call: TRBV5-1; cdr3_aa: CASSLWAGGTYEQYF; cdr3_nt: TGCGCCAGCAGCTTGTGGGCAGGGGGCACCTACGAGCAGTACTTC
clone_size: NA; d_call: TRBD2; j_call: TRBJ2-3; v_call: TRBV27; cdr3_aa: CASTLDGLAGSKDTQYF; cdr3_nt: TGTGCCAGCACTCTCGACGGTCTAGCGGGGTCTAAAGATACGCAGTATTTT
clone_size: NA; d_call: NA; j_call: TRBJ1-1; v_call: TRBV11-2; cdr3_aa: CASSFGQNTEAFF; cdr3_nt: TGTGCCAGCAGCTTTGGACAGAACACTGAAGCTTTCTTT
clone_size: NA; d_call: NA; j_call: TRBJ2-5; v_call: TRBV7-6; cdr3_aa: CASSLGGGIQETQYF; cdr3_nt: TGTGCCAGCAGCTTAGGCGGGGGCATCCAAGAGACCCAGTACTTC
clone_size: NA; d_call: NA; j_call: TRBJ1-1; v_call: TRBV9; cdr3_aa: CASSVDGGWQAFF; cdr3_nt: TGTGCCAGCAGCGTAGACGGGGGTTGGCAAGCTTTCTTT
clone_size: once; d_call: TRBD2; j_call: TRBJ2-1; v_call: TRBV9; cdr3_aa: CASSPRGRLASYNEQFF; cdr3_nt: TGTGCCAGCAGCCCTAGGGGCAGACTAGCTTCCTACAATGAGCAGTTCTTC
clone_size: NA; d_call: NA; j_call: TRBJ1-3; v_call: TRBV19; cdr3_aa: CASSIVHSSGNTIYF; cdr3_nt: TGTGCCAGTAGTATAGTTCATTCCTCTGGAAACACCATATATTTT
clone_size: NA; d_call: TRBD1; j_call: TRBJ2-3; v_call: TRBV7-8; cdr3_aa: CASSLDRVVTDTQYF; cdr3_nt: TGTGCCAGCAGCTTGGACAGGGTGGTGACAGATACGCAGTATTTT
clone_size: NA; d_call: TRBD1; j_call: TRBJ2-5; v_call: TRBV5-1; cdr3_aa: CASSFTGGRETQYF; cdr3_nt: TGCGCCAGCAGCTTCACAGGGGGCCGAGAGACCCAGTACTTC
clone_size: NA; d_call: TRBD1; j_call: TRBJ2-3; v_call: TRBV7-6; cdr3_aa: CASSSRDSSTDTQYF; cdr3_nt: TGTGCCAGCAGCTCCCGGGACAGCAGCACAGATACGCAGTATTTT
clone_size: once; d_call: TRBD1; j_call: TRBJ2-2; v_call: TRBV7-6; cdr3_aa: CASSLEEGASERYTGELFF; cdr3_nt: TGTGCCAGCAGCTTAGAAGAGGGGGCGAGCGAGAGGTACACCGGGGAGCTGTTTTTT
clone_size: NA; d_call: NA; j_call: TRBJ2-3; v_call: TRBV30; cdr3_aa: CAWSVYSLDTQYF; cdr3_nt: TGTGCCTGGAGTGTATACAGTCTAGATACGCAGTATTTT
clone_size: NA; d_call: NA; j_call: TRBJ1-2; v_call: TRBV30; cdr3_aa: CALIPAGLGGYTF; cdr3_nt: TGTGCTTTAATACCCGCGGGTCTGGGCGGCTACACCTTC
clone_size: once; d_call: TRBD2; j_call: TRBJ2-3; v_call: TRBV7-3; cdr3_aa: CASSLSRGLSLSTDTQYF; cdr3_nt: TGTGCCAGCAGCTTAAGTAGGGGACTAAGCCTTAGCACAGATACGCAGTATTTT
clone_size: NA; d_call: TRBD1; j_call: TRBJ1-5; v_call: TRBV2; cdr3_aa: CASSPTGAQPQHF; cdr3_nt: TGTGCCAGCAGTCCAACAGGGGCGCAGCCCCAGCATTTT
clone_size: NA; d_call: NA; j_call: TRBJ1-6; v_call: TRBV27; cdr3_aa: CASSLPSDNSPLHF; cdr3_nt: TGTGCCAGCAGTTTACCCAGCGATAATTCACCCCTCCACTTT
clone_size: NA; d_call: TRBD1; j_call: TRBJ2-5; v_call: TRBV7-9; cdr3_aa: CASSLRDRLQTQYF; cdr3_nt: TGTGCCAGCAGCTTACGGGACAGGCTACAGACCCAGTACTTC
clone_size: NA; d_call: NA; j_call: TRBJ1-5; v_call: TRBV7-2; cdr3_aa: CASSFSSGEIQPQHF; cdr3_nt: TGTGCCAGCAGCTTCTCATCAGGGGAAATTCAGCCCCAGCATTTT
clone_size: NA; d_call: NA; j_call: TRBJ2-7; v_call: TRBV30; cdr3_aa: CAWSVGSGDEQYF; cdr3_nt: TGTGCCTGGAGTGTAGGAAGCGGCGACGAGCAGTACTTC